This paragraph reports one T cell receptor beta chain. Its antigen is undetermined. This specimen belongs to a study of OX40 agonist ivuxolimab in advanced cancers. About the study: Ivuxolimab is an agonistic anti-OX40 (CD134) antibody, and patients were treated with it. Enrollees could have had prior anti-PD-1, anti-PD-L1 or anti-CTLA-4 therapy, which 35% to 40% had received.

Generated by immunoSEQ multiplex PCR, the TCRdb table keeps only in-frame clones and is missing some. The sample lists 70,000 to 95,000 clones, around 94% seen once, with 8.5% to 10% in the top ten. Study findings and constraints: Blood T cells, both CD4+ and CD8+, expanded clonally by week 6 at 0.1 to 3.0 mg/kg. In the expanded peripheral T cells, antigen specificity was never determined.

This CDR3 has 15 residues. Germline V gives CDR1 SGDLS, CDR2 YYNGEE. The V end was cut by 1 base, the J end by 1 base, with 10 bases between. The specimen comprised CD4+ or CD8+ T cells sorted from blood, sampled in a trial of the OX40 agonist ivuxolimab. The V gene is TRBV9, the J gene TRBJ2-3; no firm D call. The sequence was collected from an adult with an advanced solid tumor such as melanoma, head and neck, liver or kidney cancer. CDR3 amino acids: CASSVSLRGTDTQYF. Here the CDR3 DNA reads TGTGCCAGCAGCGTATCCCTTCGTGGCACAGATACGCAGTATTTT.